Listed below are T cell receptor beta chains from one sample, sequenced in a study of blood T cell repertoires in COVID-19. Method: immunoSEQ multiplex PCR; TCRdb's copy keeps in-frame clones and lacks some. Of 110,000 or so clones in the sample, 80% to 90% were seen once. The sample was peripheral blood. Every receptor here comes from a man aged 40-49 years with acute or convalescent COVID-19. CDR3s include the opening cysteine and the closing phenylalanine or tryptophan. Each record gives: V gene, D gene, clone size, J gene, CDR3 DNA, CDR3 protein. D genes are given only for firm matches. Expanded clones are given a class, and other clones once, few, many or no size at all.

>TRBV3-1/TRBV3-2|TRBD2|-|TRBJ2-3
TGTGCCAGCAGCATGGGCCTAGCGGGGGGGCCCGGGGCAGATACGCAGTATTTT
CASSMGLAGGPGADTQYF
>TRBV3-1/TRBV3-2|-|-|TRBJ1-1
TGTGCCAGCAGCCAAACCGGGACAACCAACACTGAAGCTTTCTTT
CASSQTGTTNTEAFF
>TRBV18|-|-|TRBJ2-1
TGTGCCAGCTCACCATCTCCTTTCGCGGCCTCCTACAATGAGCAGTTCTTC
CASSPSPFAASYNEQFF
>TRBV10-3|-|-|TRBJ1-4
TGTGCCATCAGTGACCCAACGGGGGTTGCAACTAATGAAAAACTGTTTTTT
CAISDPTGVATNEKLFF
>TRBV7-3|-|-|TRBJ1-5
TGTGCCAGCAGCTTCGGTGATAATCAGCCCCAGCATTTT
CASSFGDNQPQHF
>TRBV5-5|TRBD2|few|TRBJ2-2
TGTGCCAGCAGCTTTCAACCCTCGGGGGGGCGCCCCACCGGGGAGCTGTTTTTT
CASSFQPSGGRPTGELFF
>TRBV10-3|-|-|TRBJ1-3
TGTGCCATCAGTGAGTCGCTTAACCGCAGGGGCTACTCTGGAAACACCATATATTTT
CAISESLNRRGYSGNTIYF
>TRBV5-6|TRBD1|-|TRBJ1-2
TGTGCCAGCAGCACGACAGGGGGCGGATATGGCTACACCTTC
CASSTTGGGYGYTF
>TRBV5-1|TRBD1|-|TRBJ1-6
TGCGCCAGCAGCCTACGCAGCCCGGGACAGGGGGCCGGAAATTCACCCCTCCACTTT
CASSLRSPGQGAGNSPLHF
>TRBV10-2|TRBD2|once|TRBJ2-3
TGCGCCAGCTATTATCCTAGCGGCGACACAGATACGCAGTATTTT
CASYYPSGDTDTQYF
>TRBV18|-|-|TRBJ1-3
TGTGCCAGCTCGGAGACCCAGAGAAACACCATATATTTT
CASSETQRNTIYF
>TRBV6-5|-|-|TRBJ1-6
TGTGCCAGCACTCAGGTTGGGCCCAATTCACCCCTCCACTTT
CASTQVGPNSPLHF
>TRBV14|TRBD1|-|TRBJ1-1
TGTGCCAGCAGCCGTACAGGGGTCGAAGCTTTCTTT
CASSRTGVEAFF
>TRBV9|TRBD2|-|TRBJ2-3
TGTGCCAGCAGCGCCACTAGCGGAACAGATACGCAGTATTTT
CASSATSGTDTQYF
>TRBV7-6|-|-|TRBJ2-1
TGTGCCAGCAGCAGGACCGGGGGGCCCAACAATGAGCAGTTCTTC
CASSRTGGPNNEQFF
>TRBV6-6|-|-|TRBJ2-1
TGTGCCAGCAGTTATTCGGCAGGGTACAATGAGCAGTTCTTC
CASSYSAGYNEQFF
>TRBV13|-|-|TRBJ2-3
TGTGCCAGCAGCTTAGAACTAGGAGGGAATACGCAGTATTTT
CASSLELGGNTQYF
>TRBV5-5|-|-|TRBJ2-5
TGTGCCAGCAGCTTGGGGCAGACGAGGGAGACCCAGTACTTC
CASSLGQTRETQYF
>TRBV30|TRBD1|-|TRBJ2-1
TGTGCCTTTGGACAGGGTCAGAACTACAATGAGCAGTTCTTC
CAFGQGQNYNEQFF
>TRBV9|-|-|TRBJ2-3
TGTGCCAGCAGCGTCGGCCCCGTTGCGGGAGATACGCAGTATTTT
CASSVGPVAGDTQYF
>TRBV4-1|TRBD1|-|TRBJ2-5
TGCGCCAGCAGCCAACTAGGGACAGGTCATGAGACCCAGTACTTC
CASSQLGTGHETQYF
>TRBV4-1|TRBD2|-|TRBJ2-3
TGCGCCAGCAGCTCGACTAGCGGGGGGAGAGATACGCAGTATTTT
CASSSTSGGRDTQYF
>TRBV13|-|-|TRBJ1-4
TGTGCCAGCAGCTTGGGAGGGGCTACTGAAAAACTGTTTTTT
CASSLGGATEKLFF
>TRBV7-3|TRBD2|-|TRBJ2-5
TGTGCCAGCAGCGAGACTAGCGGGGGAATAGAGACCCAGTACTTC
CASSETSGGIETQYF
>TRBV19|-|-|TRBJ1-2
TGTGCCAGTAGCTTTATAGCTAACTATGGCTACACCTTC
CASSFIANYGYTF
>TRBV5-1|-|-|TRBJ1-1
TGCGCCAGCAGCTTGACAGGTTCGAACACTGAAGCTTTCTTT
CASSLTGSNTEAFF
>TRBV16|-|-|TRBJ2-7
TGTGCCAGCAGCCAAATGGACAGCCTTTCCCCCTACGAGCAGTACTTC
CASSQMDSLSPYEQYF
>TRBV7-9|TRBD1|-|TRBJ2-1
TGTGCCAGCATCAGGGACAGTTCTTACAATGAGCAGTTCTTC
CASIRDSSYNEQFF
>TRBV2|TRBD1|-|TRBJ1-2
TGTGCCAGCAGCCCGGACAGGTTTTTGAATGGCTACACCTTC
CASSPDRFLNGYTF
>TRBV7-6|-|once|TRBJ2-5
TGTGCCAGCAGCTCGGACACGGCCGTGGAGACCCAGTACTTC
CASSSDTAVETQYF
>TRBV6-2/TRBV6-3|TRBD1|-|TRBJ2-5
TGTGCCAGCAGTTACCCCGGGACAGCACAAGAGACCCAGTACTTC
CASSYPGTAQETQYF
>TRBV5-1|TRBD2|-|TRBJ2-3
TGCGCCAGCAGCCTCGGGACTAGCGGGGGGGCCGGGATTGATACGCAGTATTTT
CASSLGTSGGAGIDTQYF
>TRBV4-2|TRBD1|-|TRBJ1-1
TGTGCCAGCAGCCAAGGGGGGACAGGGAACACTGAAGCTTTCTTT
CASSQGGTGNTEAFF
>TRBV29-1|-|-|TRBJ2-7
TGCAGCGTTGGGGCAGGGATGGACGAGCAGTACTTC
CSVGAGMDEQYF
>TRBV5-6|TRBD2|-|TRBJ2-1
TGTGCCAGCAGCTTGCTCAGCGGGGGGCTTAACAATGAGCAGTTCTTC
CASSLLSGGLNNEQFF
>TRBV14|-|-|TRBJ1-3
TGTGCCAGCAGCCAAGCATCTGGAAACACCATATATTTT
CASSQASGNTIYF
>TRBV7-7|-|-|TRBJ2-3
TGTGCCAGCAGCCCCATAGCGGACAGGAGCACAGATACGCAGTATTTT
CASSPIADRSTDTQYF
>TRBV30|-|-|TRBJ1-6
TGTGCCGCATCGGGAGTTCCCTCACCCCTCCACTTT
CAASGVPSPLHF
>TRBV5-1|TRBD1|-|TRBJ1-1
TGCGCCAGCAGCGAGACAGGGCTGGGCCCGGGGGACACTGAAGCTTTCTTT
CASSETGLGPGDTEAFF
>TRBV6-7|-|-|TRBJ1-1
TGTGCCAGCACCGGGAGGGGTGTGCCTGAAGCTTTCTTT
CASTGRGVPEAFF
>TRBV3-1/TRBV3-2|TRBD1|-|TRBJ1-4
TGTGCCAGCAGCCAGAACAGGGGCGGAGGTGAAAAACTGTTTTTT
CASSQNRGGGEKLFF
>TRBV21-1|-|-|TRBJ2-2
TGTGCCAGCAGAAAAGGGGGCGAGGACACCGGGGAGCTGTTTTTT
CASRKGGEDTGELFF
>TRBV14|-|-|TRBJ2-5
TGTGCCAGCAGCCAATTTGGGCTCCGGGAGACCCAGTACTTC
CASSQFGLRETQYF
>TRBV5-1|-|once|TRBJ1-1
TGCGCCAGCAGCTTATCAGGGGTGGACACTGAAGCTTTCTTT
CASSLSGVDTEAFF
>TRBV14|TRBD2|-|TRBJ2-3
TGTGCCAGCAGCCAAGGACCGGGGGCGACTCGCGGGGGGCCTAGCACAGATACGCAGTATTTT
CASSQGPGATRGGPSTDTQYF
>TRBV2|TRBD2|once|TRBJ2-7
TGTGCCAGCAGTGAAAGGGGCGGGGGGTCCGTCTACGAGCAGTACTTC
CASSERGGGSVYEQYF